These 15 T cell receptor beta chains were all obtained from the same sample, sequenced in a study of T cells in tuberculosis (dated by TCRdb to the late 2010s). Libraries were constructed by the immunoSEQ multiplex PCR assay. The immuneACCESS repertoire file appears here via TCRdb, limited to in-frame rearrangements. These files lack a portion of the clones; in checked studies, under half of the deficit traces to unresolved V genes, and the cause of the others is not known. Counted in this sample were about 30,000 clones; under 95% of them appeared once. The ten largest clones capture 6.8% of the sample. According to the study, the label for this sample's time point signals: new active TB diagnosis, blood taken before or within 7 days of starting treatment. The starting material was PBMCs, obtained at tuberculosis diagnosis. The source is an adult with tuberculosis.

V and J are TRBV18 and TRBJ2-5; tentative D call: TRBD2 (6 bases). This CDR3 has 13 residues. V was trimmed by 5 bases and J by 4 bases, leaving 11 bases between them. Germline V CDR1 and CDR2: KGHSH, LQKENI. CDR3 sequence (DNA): TGTGCCAGCTCATCGGGACTTGGAGAGACCCAGTACTTC. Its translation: CASSSGLGETQYF.

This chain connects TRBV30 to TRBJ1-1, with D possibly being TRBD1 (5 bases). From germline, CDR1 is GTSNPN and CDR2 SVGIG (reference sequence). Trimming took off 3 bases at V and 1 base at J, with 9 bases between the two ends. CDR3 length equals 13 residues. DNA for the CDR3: TGTGCCTGGAGAGGTAGGGGGAACACTGAAGCTTTCTTT. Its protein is CAWRGRGNTEAFF.

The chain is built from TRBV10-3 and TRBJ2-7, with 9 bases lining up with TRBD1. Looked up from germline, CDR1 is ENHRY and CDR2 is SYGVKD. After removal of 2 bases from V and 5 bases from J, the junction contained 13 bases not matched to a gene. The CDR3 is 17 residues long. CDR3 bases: TGTGCCATCAGTGAGGGGGGTATTGGGACAGGGCTTGACGAGCAGTACTTC. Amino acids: CAISEGGIGTGLDEQYF.

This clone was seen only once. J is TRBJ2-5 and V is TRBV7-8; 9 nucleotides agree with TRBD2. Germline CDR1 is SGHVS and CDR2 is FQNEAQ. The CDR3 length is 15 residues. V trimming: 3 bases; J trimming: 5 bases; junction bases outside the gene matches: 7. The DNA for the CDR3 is TGTGCCAGCAGCTTTAGGCGGGAGGGTTGGGAGACCCAGTACTTC. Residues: CASSFRREGWETQYF.

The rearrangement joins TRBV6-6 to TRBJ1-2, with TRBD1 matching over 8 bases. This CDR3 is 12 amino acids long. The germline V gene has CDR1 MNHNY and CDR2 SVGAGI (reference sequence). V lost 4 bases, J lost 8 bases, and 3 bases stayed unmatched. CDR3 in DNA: TGTGCCAGCAGTTCGGCAGGGGGCGGCTACACCTTC. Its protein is CASSSAGGGYTF.

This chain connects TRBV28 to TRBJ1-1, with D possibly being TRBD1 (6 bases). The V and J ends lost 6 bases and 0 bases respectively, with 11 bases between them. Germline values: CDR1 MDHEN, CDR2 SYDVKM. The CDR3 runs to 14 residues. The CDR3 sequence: CASRTDSLNTEAFF. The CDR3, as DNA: TGTGCCAGCAGAACGGACAGTTTGAACACTGAAGCTTTCTTT.

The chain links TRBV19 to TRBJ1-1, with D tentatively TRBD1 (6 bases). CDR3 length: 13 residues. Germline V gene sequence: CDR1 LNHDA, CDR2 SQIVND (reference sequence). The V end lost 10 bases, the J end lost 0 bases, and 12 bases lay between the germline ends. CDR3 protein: CATSDRLNTEAFF. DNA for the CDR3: TGTGCCACCTCGGACAGACTGAACACTGAAGCTTTCTTT.

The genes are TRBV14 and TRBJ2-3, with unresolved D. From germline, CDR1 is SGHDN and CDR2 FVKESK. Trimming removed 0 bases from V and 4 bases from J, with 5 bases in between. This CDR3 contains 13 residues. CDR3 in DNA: TGTGCCAGCAGCCAAGATCTTTCAGATACGCAGTATTTT. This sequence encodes CASSQDLSDTQYF.

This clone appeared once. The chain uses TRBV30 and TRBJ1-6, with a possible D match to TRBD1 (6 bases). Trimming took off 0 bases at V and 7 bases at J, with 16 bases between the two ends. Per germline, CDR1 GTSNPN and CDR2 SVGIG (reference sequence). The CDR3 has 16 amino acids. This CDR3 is CAWSVAGAFFNSPLHF. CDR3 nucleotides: TGTGCCTGGAGTGTAGCGGGGGCCTTTTTCAATTCACCCCTCCACTTT.

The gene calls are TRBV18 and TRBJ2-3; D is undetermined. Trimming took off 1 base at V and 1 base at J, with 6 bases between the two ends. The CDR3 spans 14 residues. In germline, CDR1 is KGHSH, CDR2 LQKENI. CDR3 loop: CASSPRGGTDTQYF. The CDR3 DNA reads TGTGCCAGCTCACCACGCGGCGGCACAGATACGCAGTATTTT.

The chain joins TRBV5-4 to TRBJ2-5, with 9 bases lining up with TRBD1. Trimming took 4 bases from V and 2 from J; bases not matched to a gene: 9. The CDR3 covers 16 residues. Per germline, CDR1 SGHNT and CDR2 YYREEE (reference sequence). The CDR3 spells CASSPGQGRGQETQYF. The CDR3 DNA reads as TGTGCCAGCAGCCCGGGACAGGGAAGGGGGCAAGAGACCCAGTACTTC.

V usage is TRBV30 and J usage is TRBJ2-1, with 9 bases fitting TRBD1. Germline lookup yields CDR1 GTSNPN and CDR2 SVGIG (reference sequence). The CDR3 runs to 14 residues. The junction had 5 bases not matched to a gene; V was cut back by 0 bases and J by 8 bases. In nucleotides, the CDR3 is TGTGCCTGGAGTGTTGGGACAGGGTGGGATGAGCAGTTCTTC. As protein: CAWSVGTGWDEQFF.

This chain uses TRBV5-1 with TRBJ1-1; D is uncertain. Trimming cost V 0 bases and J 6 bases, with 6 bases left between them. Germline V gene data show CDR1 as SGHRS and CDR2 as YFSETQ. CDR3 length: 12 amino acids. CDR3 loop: CASSLGESEAFF. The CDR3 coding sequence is TGCGCCAGCAGCTTGGGGGAGTCTGAAGCTTTCTTT.

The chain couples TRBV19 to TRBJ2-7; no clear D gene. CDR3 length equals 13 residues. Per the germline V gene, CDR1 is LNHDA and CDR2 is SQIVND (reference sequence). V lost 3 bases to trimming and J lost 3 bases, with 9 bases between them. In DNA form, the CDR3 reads TGTGCCAGTAGTATGAGTCTTAACTACGAGCAGTACTTC. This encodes CASSMSLNYEQYF.

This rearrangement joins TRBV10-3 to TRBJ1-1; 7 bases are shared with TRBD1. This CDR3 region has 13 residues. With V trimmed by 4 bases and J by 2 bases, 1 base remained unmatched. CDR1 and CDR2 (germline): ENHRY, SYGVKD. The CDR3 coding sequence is TGTGCCATCAGTGGGGACAGAAACACTGAAGCTTTCTTT. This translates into CAISGDRNTEAFF.